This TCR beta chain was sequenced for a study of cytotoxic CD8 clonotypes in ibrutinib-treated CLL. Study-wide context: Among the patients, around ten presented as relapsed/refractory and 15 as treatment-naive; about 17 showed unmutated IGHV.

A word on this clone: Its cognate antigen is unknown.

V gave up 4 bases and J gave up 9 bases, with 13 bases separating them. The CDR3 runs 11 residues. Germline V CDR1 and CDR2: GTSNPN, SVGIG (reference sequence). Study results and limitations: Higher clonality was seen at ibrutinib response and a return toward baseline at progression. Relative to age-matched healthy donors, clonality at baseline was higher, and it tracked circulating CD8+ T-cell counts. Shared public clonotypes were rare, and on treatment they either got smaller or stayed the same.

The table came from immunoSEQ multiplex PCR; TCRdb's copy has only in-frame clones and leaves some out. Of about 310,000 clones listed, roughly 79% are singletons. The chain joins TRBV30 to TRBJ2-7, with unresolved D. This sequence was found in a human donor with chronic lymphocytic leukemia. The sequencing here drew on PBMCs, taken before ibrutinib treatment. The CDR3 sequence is CAWTPLFGQYF. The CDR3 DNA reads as TGTGCCTGGACCCCACTCTTTGGGCAGTACTTC.